What follows describes a single T cell receptor (beta chain). Its antigen is still unknown. This entry belongs to a study of cytomegalovirus exposure and HLA in healthy donors. General observations from the study: Most TCR sequences showed up rarely, but some public TCRs showed up in many donors.

Germline V gives CDR1 MNHEY, CDR2 SVGAGI. This CDR3 region has 14 residues. V was cut by 5 bases and J by 2 bases, with 13 bases left in between. Those who donated were healthy bone marrow donors. The PCR ran on 60 Vbeta and 13 Jbeta primers. Here immunoSEQ multiplex PCR was the method, and the copy in TCRdb shows in-frame clones only, minus some. The repertoire holds some 190,000 clones, with about 83% as singletons. The sequenced sample was PBMCs. This sequence originates from a man between 35 and 55 years old in good health and CMV-seropositive. The J gene is TRBJ2-7, the V gene TRBV6-5, with no clear D. The CDR3 region is CASSQTHGAYEQYF. For the CDR3, the DNA is TGTGCCAGCAGTCAGACTCATGGTGCCTACGAGCAGTACTTC.